These T cell receptor beta chains were read from a single sample in a study of cytomegalovirus exposure and HLA in healthy donors. Data came from immunoSEQ multiplex PCR; TCRdb stores just in-frame clones and leaves some out. The repertoire holds about 190,000 clones, with roughly 80% as singletons. The sequencing input was PBMCs. Receptors were obtained from a man aged 50 to 60 in good health and CMV-seronegative. CDR3s include the opening cysteine and the closing phenylalanine or tryptophan. D genes are given only for firm matches. Expanded clones are given a class, and other clones once, few, many or no size at all.

>NA|TRBJ1-1|many|TRBV7-2
CASLHGVRRGNTEAFF
TGTGCCAGCCTCCACGGGGTTAGGCGCGGAAACACTGAAGCTTTCTTT
>NA|TRBJ2-5|few|TRBV20-1
CSARVRETQYF
TGCAGTGCTAGAGTGCGAGAGACCCAGTACTTC
>NA|TRBJ1-5|NA|TRBV7-9
CASSSGVEFGQPQHF
TGTGCCAGCAGCTCAGGGGTGGAATTCGGTCAGCCCCAGCATTTT
>NA|TRBJ2-2|NA|TRBV13
CASSPYAGELFF
TGTGCCAGCAGTCCGTATGCCGGGGAGCTGTTTTTT
>NA|TRBJ1-1|NA|TRBV7-9
CSSTQQGTEAFF
TGTTCCAGCACCCAACAGGGAACTGAAGCTTTCTTT
>TRBD1|TRBJ1-5|NA|TRBV19
CASSTGGQKNQPQHF
TGTGCCTCTAGTACTGGGGGACAGAAGAATCAGCCCCAGCATTTT
>TRBD1|TRBJ1-3|NA|TRBV6-5
CASGDRGYVGTIYF
TGTGCCAGCGGGGACAGGGGATATGTAGGCACCATATATTTT
>NA|TRBJ2-1|NA|TRBV29-1
CSVQWGVNEQFF
TGCAGCGTCCAGTGGGGGGTCAATGAGCAGTTCTTC
>TRBD1|TRBJ1-2|NA|TRBV7-9
CSSSFSGGGYTF
TGTTCCAGCAGCTTCTCAGGGGGCGGCTACACCTTC
>TRBD2|TRBJ2-2|NA|TRBV9
CASSASGANTGELFF
TGTGCCAGCAGCGCCAGCGGGGCGAACACCGGGGAGCTGTTTTTT
>NA|TRBJ2-3|NA|TRBV7-9
CSSQRGGVLTDTQYF
TGTTCCTCCCAAAGGGGGGGGGTACTCACAGATACGCAGTATTTT
>NA|TRBJ1-6|NA|TRBV4-2
CASSETRSSYNSPLHF
TGTGCCAGCAGCGAAACGAGGAGCTCCTATAATTCACCCCTCCACTTT
>NA|TRBJ1-3|NA|TRBV7-2
CASSLERRGLSGNTIYF
TGTGCCAGCAGCTTAGAACGTCGGGGTCTCTCTGGAAACACCATATATTTT
>NA|TRBJ1-3|NA|TRBV10-3
CAISESDRTGGNTIYF
TGTGCCATCAGTGAGTCCGACAGGACTGGGGGAAACACCATATATTTT
>TRBD1|TRBJ1-1|NA|TRBV23-1
CASSHLGTGGEEAFF
TGCGCCAGCAGTCATCTCGGGACAGGGGGAGAGGAAGCTTTCTTT
>TRBD1|TRBJ1-1|NA|TRBV18
CASSSWDREWGTEAFF
TGTGCCAGCTCATCCTGGGACAGGGAATGGGGCACTGAAGCTTTCTTT
>TRBD2|TRBJ2-5|NA|TRBV5-1
CAGKTSGGLGETQYF
TGCGCCGGAAAGACTAGCGGGGGTTTGGGCGAGACCCAGTACTTC
>NA|TRBJ2-1|once|TRBV7-2
CASSTGTGRGNEQFF
TGTGCCAGCTCAACGGGAACAGGGAGGGGGAATGAGCAGTTCTTC
>TRBD1|TRBJ1-4|NA|TRBV9
CASSGTGGAREKLFF
TGTGCCAGCAGCGGGACAGGGGGCGCGAGGGAAAAACTGTTTTTT
>NA|TRBJ2-5|NA|TRBV5-1
CASSIGGGGQETQYF
TGCGCCAGCAGCATAGGAGGGGGGGGCCAAGAGACCCAGTACTTC
>NA|TRBJ2-1|NA|TRBV7-9
CSSRLQGSYNEQFF
TGTTCCAGCAGATTGCAGGGGTCCTACAATGAGCAGTTCTTC
>NA|TRBJ1-2|NA|TRBV27
CASSLDGDYGYTF
TGTGCCAGCAGTTTAGACGGAGACTATGGCTACACCTTC
>NA|TRBJ2-2|NA|TRBV7-2
CASSSWGAGVNTGELFF
TGTGCCAGCAGTTCTTGGGGGGCGGGGGTTAACACCGGGGAGCTGTTTTTT
>NA|TRBJ2-1|NA|TRBV5-6
CASSPVAVGEQFF
TGTGCCAGCAGCCCGGTAGCGGTAGGGGAGCAGTTCTTC
>TRBD1|TRBJ2-7|NA|TRBV27
CASSLGDSYEQYF
TGTGCCAGCAGTTTGGGGGACAGCTACGAGCAGTACTTC
>TRBD2|TRBJ2-2|NA|TRBV9
CASSSPRGGGANTGELFF
TGTGCCAGCAGCTCACCCCGGGGCGGGGGGGCTAACACCGGGGAGCTGTTTTTT
>NA|TRBJ2-5|NA|TRBV5-1
CASSLGLQETQYF
TGCGCCAGCAGCTTGGGTCTCCAAGAGACCCAGTACTTC
>TRBD2|TRBJ2-1|NA|TRBV10-1
CASSGTSGGVVNEQFF
TGCGCCAGCAGTGGGACTAGCGGGGGGGTCGTCAATGAGCAGTTCTTC
>TRBD1|TRBJ1-2|NA|TRBV2
CASSEERGGAYGYTF
TGTGCCAGCAGTGAAGAACGAGGGGGCGCGTATGGCTACACCTTC
>TRBD2|TRBJ2-2|NA|TRBV4-1
CASSRGLVYAGELFF
TGCGCCAGCAGCCGTGGACTAGTATACGCCGGGGAGCTGTTTTTT
>TRBD1|TRBJ1-1|NA|TRBV7-2
CASSSTGGAHTEAFF
TGTGCCAGCAGCTCGACAGGGGGCGCGCACACTGAAGCTTTCTTT
>TRBD2|TRBJ2-5|NA|TRBV6-1
CASSESETSVRKTQYF
TGTGCCAGCAGTGAATCTGAGACTAGCGTTAGAAAGACCCAGTACTTC
>NA|TRBJ1-4|NA|TRBV4-1
CASSQGPLATNEKLFF
TGCGCCAGCAGCCAAGGGCCCTTGGCAACTAATGAAAAACTGTTTTTT
>NA|TRBJ1-1|NA|TRBV19
CASSMLGALSFRAFF
TGTGCCAGTAGTATGCTGGGGGCATTAAGTTTTCGGGCTTTCTTT
>NA|TRBJ2-7|NA|TRBV4-3
CASSQGHGFYEQYF
TGCGCCAGCTCCCAGGGACACGGGTTCTACGAGCAGTACTTC
>NA|TRBJ2-1|once|TRBV2
CASSGWDSPSREQFF
TGTGCCAGCAGTGGGTGGGACTCGCCGTCGAGGGAGCAGTTCTTC
>TRBD1|TRBJ2-2|NA|TRBV29-1
CSVGDTGGVGELFF
TGCAGCGTTGGAGATACAGGGGGCGTCGGGGAGCTGTTTTTT
>TRBD2|TRBJ2-1|NA|TRBV6-6
CAIHGGAKNEQFF
TGTGCCATCCACGGGGGGGCGAAAAATGAGCAGTTCTTC
>TRBD1|TRBJ2-7|NA|TRBV19
CASSPGTGHVEQYF
TGTGCCAGTAGTCCCGGGACAGGGCACGTGGAGCAGTACTTC
>NA|TRBJ2-3|NA|TRBV5-8
CASSLEGADTDTQYF
TGTGCCAGCAGCTTGGAAGGGGCGGACACAGATACGCAGTATTTT
>NA|TRBJ2-1|NA|TRBV9
CASSAGVSSYNEQFF
TGTGCCAGCAGCGCCGGAGTAAGCTCCTACAATGAGCAGTTCTTC
>TRBD1|TRBJ2-7|once|TRBV27
CASSLNRGYEQYF
TGTGCCAGCAGTTTAAACAGGGGCTACGAGCAGTACTTC
>NA|TRBJ2-7|once|TRBV11-2
CASSLAQVVVSSEQYF
TGTGCCAGCAGCTTAGCTCAGGTAGTTGTTTCGAGCGAGCAGTACTTC